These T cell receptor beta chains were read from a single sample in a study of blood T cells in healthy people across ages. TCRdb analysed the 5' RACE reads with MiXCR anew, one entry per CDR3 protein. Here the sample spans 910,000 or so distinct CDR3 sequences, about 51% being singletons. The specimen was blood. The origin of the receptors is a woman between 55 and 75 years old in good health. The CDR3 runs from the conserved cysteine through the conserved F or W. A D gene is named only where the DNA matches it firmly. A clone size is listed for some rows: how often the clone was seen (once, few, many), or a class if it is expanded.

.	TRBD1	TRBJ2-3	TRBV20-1	CSARGYGRDRVPDTQYF	TGCAGTGCTAGAGGTTATGGGAGGGACAGGGTACCAGATACGCAGTATTTT
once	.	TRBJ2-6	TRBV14	CASSQDPARRGANVLTF	TGTGCCAGCAGCCAAGATCCAGCCCGGAGAGGGGCCAACGTCCTGACTTTC
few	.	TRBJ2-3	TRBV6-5	CASSYLYTQYF	TGTGCCAGCAGTTATTTATATACGCAGTATTTT
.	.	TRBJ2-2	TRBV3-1	CASSQWSFGELFF	TGTGCCAGCAGCCAGTGGTCGTTTGGGGAGCTGTTTTTT
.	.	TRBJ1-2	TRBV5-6	CASRREGTPYGYTF	TGTGCCAGCAGACGTGAAGGGACACCCTATGGCTACACCTTC
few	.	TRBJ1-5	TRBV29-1	CSVRTGGAGPQPQHF	TGCAGCGTCCGCACGGGGGGCGCGGGTCCTCAGCCCCAGCATTTT
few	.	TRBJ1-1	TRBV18	CASSPTVPQNTEAFF	TGTGCCAGCTCACCGACTGTCCCACAGAACACTGAAGCTTTCTTT
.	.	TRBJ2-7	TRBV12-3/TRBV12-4	CASSLGRATEQYF	TGTGCCAGCAGTTTAGGACGGGCAACCGAGCAGTACTTC
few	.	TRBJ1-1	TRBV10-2	CASSESPGLNTEAFF	TGCGCCAGCAGTGAGTCACCGGGCCTAAACACTGAAGCTTTCTTT
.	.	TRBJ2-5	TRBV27	CASSLGAHGEETQYF	TGTGCCAGCAGTTTAGGGGCCCATGGGGAAGAGACCCAGTACTTC
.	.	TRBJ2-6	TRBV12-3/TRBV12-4	CASSLKVGSGANVLTF	TGTGCCAGCAGTTTGAAGGTTGGCTCTGGGGCCAACGTCCTGACTTTC
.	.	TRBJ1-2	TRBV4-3	CASSQGPQDNYGYTF	TGCGCCAGCAGCCAAGGACCGCAGGATAACTATGGCTACACCTTC
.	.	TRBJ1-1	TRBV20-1	CSARDRVDTEAFF	TGCAGTGCTAGAGACAGGGTTGACACTGAAGCTTTCTTT
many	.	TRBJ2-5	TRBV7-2	CASSYPQETQYF	TGTGCCAGCAGCTACCCCCAAGAGACCCAGTACTTC
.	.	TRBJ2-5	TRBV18	CASSPEWGGEETQYF	TGTGCCAGCTCACCAGAATGGGGCGGCGAGGAGACCCAGTACTTC
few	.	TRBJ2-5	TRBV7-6	CASSLFPSETQYF	TGTGCCAGCAGCTTATTTCCGTCGGAGACCCAGTACTTC
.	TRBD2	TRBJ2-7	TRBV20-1	CSATRTSGRGSYEQYF	TGCAGTGCCACCCGGACTAGCGGGAGAGGCTCCTACGAGCAGTACTTC
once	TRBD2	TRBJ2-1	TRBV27	CASSGGLAGVHEQFF	TGTGCCAGCAGTGGAGGACTAGCGGGAGTGCATGAGCAGTTCTTC
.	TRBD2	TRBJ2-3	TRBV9	CASSVAIAGVVDTQYF	TGTGCCAGCAGCGTAGCTATAGCGGGGGTGGTGGATACGCAGTATTTT
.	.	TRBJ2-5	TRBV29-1	CSVGIWEVGVRQETQYF	TGCAGCGTTGGGATCTGGGAAGTGGGAGTGAGACAAGAGACCCAGTACTTC
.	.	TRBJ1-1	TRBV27	CASSLEPGTVSEAFF	TGTGCCAGCAGTTTGGAGCCTGGAACAGTCTCCGAAGCTTTCTTT
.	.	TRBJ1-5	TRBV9	CASSVAEHQPQHF	TGTGCCAGCAGCGTAGCCGAGCATCAGCCCCAGCATTTT
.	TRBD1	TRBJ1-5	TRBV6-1	CASSDGQGGNQPQHF	TGTGCCAGCAGTGATGGACAGGGCGGTAATCAGCCCCAGCATTTT
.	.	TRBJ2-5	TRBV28	CASGPPFRETQYF	TGTGCCAGCGGACCGCCTTTTCGAGAGACCCAGTACTTC
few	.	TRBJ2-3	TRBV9	CASSVGGDGTDTQYF	TGTGCCAGCAGCGTTGGGGGAGACGGCACAGATACGCAGTATTTT
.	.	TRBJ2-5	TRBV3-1	CASSQYVGSSQETQYF	TGTGCCAGCAGCCAATACGTAGGGAGTAGCCAAGAGACCCAGTACTTC